The 28 T cell receptor beta chains reported below all come from one sample, sequenced in a study of blood T cell repertoires in COVID-19 (TCRdb year 2020). The library was prepared using the immunoSEQ multiplex PCR assay. Drawn from immuneACCESS, this table holds only the in-frame rearrangements with V and J called that TCRdb kept. Clones are partly lost; checked studies trace under half to an unresolved V gene and leave the rest unexplained. The sample table shows over 9,000 clones, and roughly 80% are seen once. The top ten clonotypes cover approximately 7% of the sample. The sequenced sample was peripheral blood. Receptors originate from a man in his sixties or seventies with active COVID-19.

The chain employs TRBV10-3 and TRBJ2-7; no clear D. V was cut by 0 bases and J by 5 bases, with 17 bases left in between. The CDR3 runs 16 residues. Per germline, CDR1 ENHRY and CDR2 SYGVKD. The CDR3 spells CAISESVSFSRNEQYF. The DNA of the CDR3 is TGTGCCATCAGTGAGTCTGTAAGTTTCTCCAGAAACGAGCAGTACTTC.

The gene calls are TRBV7-2 and TRBJ1-6, with unresolved D. The CDR3 runs to 15 residues. V gave up 4 bases and J gave up 5 bases, with 12 bases separating them. Germline CDR1 SGHTA, CDR2 FQGNSA. The CDR3 reads CASSSRDTHNSPLHF. The CDR3 DNA is TGTGCCAGCAGCTCCCGGGATACCCATAATTCACCCCTCCACTTT.

The rearrangement uses TRBV10-3 and TRBJ2-7, with 9 bases that match TRBD1. Trimming at V came to 6 bases and at J to 2 bases, leaving 5 bases not matched to a gene. The V gene's germline CDR1 is ENHRY and CDR2 SYGVKD. The CDR3 is 14 amino acids. The CDR3 sequence is CAIRGTGTTYEQYF. In DNA, the CDR3 is TGTGCCATCAGGGGGACAGGGACTACCTACGAGCAGTACTTC.

The chain has TRBV5-4 and TRBJ2-7; 7 positions match TRBD2. The germline V gene has CDR1 SGHNT and CDR2 YYREEE (reference sequence). V shed 0 bases and J 3 bases; nucleotides not matched to a gene: 6. The CDR3 has 15 amino acids. CDR3 loop: CASSLAAGVGYEQYF. The CDR3 DNA reads TGTGCCAGCAGCTTGGCCGCGGGAGTTGGCTACGAGCAGTACTTC.

This clone came up once. The gene calls are TRBV7-2 and TRBJ1-2, with a weak D call TRBD1 (6 bases). Germline V gene lookup returns CDR1 SGHTA and CDR2 FQGNSA. The CDR3 length is 16 residues. The V and J ends lost 6 bases and 0 bases respectively, with 17 bases between them. The CDR3 DNA sequence: TGTGCCAGCAGTCGAGAACCGGGACAAGCTAACTATGGCTACACCTTC. Residues: CASSREPGQANYGYTF.

The rearrangement uses TRBV10-3 and TRBJ1-4; D is uncertain. This CDR3 has 11 residues. From germline, CDR1 is ENHRY and CDR2 SYGVKD. Trimming took off 5 bases at V and 7 bases at J, with 5 bases between the two ends. This CDR3 reads CAISRGEKLFF. CDR3 in DNA: TGTGCCATCAGTCGAGGTGAAAAACTGTTTTTT.

The gene calls are TRBV6-4 and TRBJ2-1, with TRBD2 matching over 8 bases. The junction had 8 bases not matched to a gene; V was cut back by 3 bases and J by 7 bases. The CDR3 length is 15 residues. Germline CDR1 reads MRHNA; CDR2 reads SNTAGT. CDR3 loop: CASSEISGSSNEQFF. The CDR3 nucleotides read TGTGCCAGCAGTGAGATAAGCGGGAGTAGTAATGAGCAGTTCTTC.

This clone was picked up a small number of times. The gene calls are TRBV5-5 and TRBJ1-6, with 9 bases aligning to TRBD1. Germline-derived CDR1 and CDR2 are SGHKS and YYEKEE (reference sequence). The V gene end was trimmed by 2 bases and the J gene end by 13 bases; junction bases not matched to a gene: 10. This CDR3 spans 15 amino acids. The CDR3 DNA follows: TGTGCCAGCAGCTTCCCGGACAGGGGAGTAGCCCCCCTCCACTTT. It codes for CASSFPDRGVAPLHF.

The table lists this clone with a few counts. V usage is TRBV5-1 and J usage is TRBJ2-5; 13 nucleotides align to TRBD2. The CDR3 covers 18 residues. CDR1 and CDR2 (germline): SGHRS, YFSETQ. Trimming removed 4 bases from V and 0 bases from J; junction bases left unmatched: 9. The CDR3 loop reads CASSEPGLAGPYQETQYF. The CDR3, as DNA: TGCGCCAGCAGCGAGCCGGGACTAGCGGGGCCGTACCAAGAGACCCAGTACTTC. Complete variable domain (other parts from reference TRBV5-1 and TRBJ2-5): KAGVTQTPRYLIKTRGQQVTLSCSPISGHRSVSWYQQTPGQGLQFLFEYFSETQRNKGNFPGRFSGRQFSNSRSEMNVSTLELGDSALYLCASSEPGLAGPYQETQYFGPGTRLLVL.

V is TRBV7-2 and J is TRBJ2-1; possible D gene TRBD2, 6 bases. Germline V gives CDR1 SGHTA, CDR2 FQGNSA. Trimming shortened V by 3 bases and J by 0 bases, and 9 bases separated the two germline ends. This CDR3 comprises 15 residues. As DNA, the CDR3 is TGTGCCAGCAGCTTGGATAGCGGCTCCTACAATGAGCAGTTCTTC. Translated: CASSLDSGSYNEQFF. Supplemented by reference TRBV7-2 and TRBJ2-1, the full variable domain reads GAGVSQSPSNKVTEKGKDVELRCDPISGHTALYWYRQSLGQGLEFLIYFQGNSAPDKSGLPSDRFSAERTGGSVSTLTIQRTQQEDSAVYLCASSLDSGSYNEQFFGPGTRLTVL.

This chain uses TRBV11-2 with TRBJ1-2; no firm D call. The V and J ends lost 1 base and 1 base respectively, with 10 bases between them. Germline CDR1 reads SGHAT; CDR2 reads FQNNGV. There are 15 residues in the CDR3. The CDR3 region has the DNA TGTGCCAGCAGCTTAGGGCCAACAGTTAACTATGGCTACACCTTC. Amino acids: CASSLGPTVNYGYTF.

This clone has just a few counts. This sequence joins TRBV6-5 and TRBJ1-2, with 10 bases fitting TRBD1. The trim removed 2 bases at V and 6 bases at J, leaving 6 bases unmatched. Germline lookup yields CDR1 MNHEY and CDR2 SVGAGI. The CDR3 is made up of 15 amino acids. CDR3: CASSYGTGDGNGYTF. As DNA, the CDR3 is TGTGCCAGCAGTTACGGGACAGGGGATGGAAATGGCTACACCTTC.

The chain joins TRBV4-1 to TRBJ2-1; 9 positions agree with TRBD2. The CDR3 runs 15 residues. Trimming removed 1 base from V and 8 bases from J; junction bases left unmatched: 6. Germline CDR1 MGHRA, CDR2 YSYEKL. CDR3 residues: CASSQVAGALDEQFF. The DNA of the CDR3 is TGCGCCAGCAGCCAAGTAGCGGGAGCTCTCGATGAGCAGTTCTTC.

The genes are TRBV27 and TRBJ2-7; tentatively, D is TRBD2 (5 bases). The CDR3 length is 14 residues. V was pared by 5 bases and J by 2 bases, with 13 bases between. From germline, CDR1 is MNHEY and CDR2 SMNVEV (reference sequence). For the CDR3, the DNA is TGTGCCAGCAGTCCCTCGCGAGGGCCCTACGAGCAGTACTTC. It encodes CASSPSRGPYEQYF.

The chain couples TRBV12-3 or TRBV12-4 to TRBJ1-1; D is undetermined. The CDR3 extends over 13 amino acids. Deletions cut 8 bases from V and 1 base from J, with 11 bases between. In DNA form, the CDR3 reads TGTGCCAGCCGAGGTGCGGCGAACACTGAAGCTTTCTTT. Its protein product is CASRGAANTEAFF.

The J gene is TRBJ2-3, the V gene TRBV2, with D possibly matching TRBD1 (5 bases). The CDR3 has 12 residues. V dropped 4 bases and J dropped 11 bases, with 13 bases sitting between them. The V gene's germline CDR1 is SNHLY and CDR2 FYNNEI. The DNA for the CDR3 is TGTGCCAGCAGTGGCTATGGGGCGAGGCAGTATTTT. Amino acids: CASSGYGARQYF.

The rearrangement links TRBV19 to TRBJ1-2; TRBD1 is a possible D gene (6 bases). The CDR3 totals 13 residues. CDR1 is LNHDA, CDR2 SQIVND, per germline (reference sequence). V was clipped by 5 bases and J by 6 bases, with 13 bases between them. DNA for the CDR3: TGTGCCAGTAGTCCCCACCGGGACAATGGCTACACCTTC. This codes for CASSPHRDNGYTF. Full variable domain (rest looked up from reference TRBV19 and TRBJ1-2): DGGITQSPKYLFRKEGQNVTLSCEQNLNHDAMYWYRQDPGQGLRLIYYSQIVNDFQKGDIAEGYSVSREKKESFPLTVTSAQKNPTAFYLCASSPHRDNGYTFGSGTRLTVV.

The table lists this clone with a few counts. The gene calls are TRBV18 and TRBJ2-7; TRBD1 matches 9 bases. Germline trimming cut 8 bases from V and 5 bases from J; bases unmatched to any gene: 7. Per the germline V gene, CDR1 is KGHSH and CDR2 is LQKENI. The CDR3 is 13 amino acids. The CDR3 nucleotides read TGTGCCAGCACCACAGGGGGCGGCCACGAGCAGTACTTC. Translation gives CASTTGGGHEQYF.

The chain employs TRBV11-3 and TRBJ2-5, with 7 bases identical to TRBD1. The germline CDR1 and CDR2 sequences are SGHNT and YENEEA. With V trimmed by 5 bases and J by 4 bases, 4 bases remained unmatched. The CDR3 is 13 amino acids. CDR3 residues: CASSQQGPETQYF. The CDR3 coding sequence is TGTGCCAGCAGCCAACAGGGGCCAGAGACCCAGTACTTC.

The chain is built from TRBV2 and TRBJ2-1; D may be TRBD2 (6 bases). With 6 bases removed from V and 1 base from J, the gap between germline ends came to 13 bases. Germline V lookup: CDR1 SNHLY, CDR2 FYNNEI. This CDR3 is built from 15 residues. CDR3 region: CASRDSGGSYNEQFF. The CDR3 DNA reads TGTGCCAGCAGGGATAGCGGAGGATCCTACAATGAGCAGTTCTTC.

This rearrangement joins TRBV5-1 to TRBJ2-7; D may be TRBD1 (6 bases). V dropped 1 base and J dropped 2 bases, with 13 bases sitting between them. CDR3 length: 15 residues. The germline gives CDR1 SGHRS, CDR2 YFSETQ. The DNA for the CDR3 is TGCGCCAGCAGCTTGATAGGGGGTTCAACCTACGAGCAGTACTTC. Its protein product is CASSLIGGSTYEQYF.

The chain couples TRBV9 to TRBJ2-1; possibly TRBD2 for D (5 bases). Germline-derived CDR1 and CDR2 are SGDLS and YYNGEE. The CDR3 has 15 residues. V shed 2 bases and J shed 0 bases, with 9 bases lying between them. The CDR3 coding sequence is TGTGCCAGCAGCGTGGGGAGCAGCTCCTACAATGAGCAGTTCTTC. Its protein product is CASSVGSSSYNEQFF.

The chain combines TRBV7-2 with TRBJ2-5; D gene uncertain. Germline V gene sequence: CDR1 SGHTA, CDR2 FQGNSA. The CDR3 loop spans 12 amino acids. The V end was cut by 2 bases, the J end by 7 bases, with 8 bases between. CDR3 region: CASSLSSTTQYF. CDR3 DNA sequence: TGTGCCAGCAGCTTATCTTCTACGACCCAGTACTTC.

This clone came up once. The V and J genes are TRBV10-3 and TRBJ2-1; perhaps TRBD2 as D (7 bases). Trimming stripped 7 bases from V and 7 bases from J, with 17 bases between. Germline values: CDR1 ENHRY, CDR2 SYGVKD. The CDR3 has 14 residues. Here the CDR3 reads CAINGASGQNEQFF. In DNA, the CDR3 is TGTGCCATCAATGGGGCTAGCGGACAGAATGAGCAGTTCTTC.

The V call is TRBV28, the J call TRBJ2-2, with D hard to call. The CDR3 spans 10 residues. V was pared by 10 bases and J by 4 bases, with 4 bases between. The germline CDR1 and CDR2 sequences are MDHEN and SYDVKM. CDR3 bases: TGTGCCACGAGCACCGGGGAGCTGTTTTTT. Its translation is CATSTGELFF.

Of note for this clone: Relative to the germline gene, one junction end is altered; a read error may explain this. The V and J genes are TRBV27 and TRBJ1-1; no definite D call. The germline CDR1 and CDR2 sequences are MNHEY and SMNVEV (reference sequence). The CDR3 sequence is 14 residues long. The CDR3, as DNA: TGTGTCAGCAGTCCCTCCCCGGCAGCGGCTGAAGCTTTCTTT. Its translation is CVSSPSPAAAEAFF.

The gene calls are TRBV27 and TRBJ2-5; tentative D call: TRBD1 (6 bases). This CDR3 is 13 amino acids long. V was pared by 6 bases and J by 5 bases, with 13 bases between. Germline V gives CDR1 MNHEY, CDR2 SMNVEV (reference sequence). CDR3 sequence (DNA): TGTGCCAGCAGAGGGGGTAGTCGGGAGACCCAGTACTTC. Its protein product is CASRGGSRETQYF.

This rearrangement joins TRBV2 to TRBJ2-7; 8 positions agree with TRBD2. The germline V gene has CDR1 SNHLY and CDR2 FYNNEI. Germline trimming cut 6 bases from V and 3 bases from J; bases unmatched to any gene: 10. The CDR3 covers 15 residues. The CDR3, as DNA: TGTGCCAGCAGACCATACCCCGGGACTAGCTACGAGCAGTACTTC. Protein sequence: CASRPYPGTSYEQYF.